The T cell receptor beta chain described here comes from a study of glioma-infiltrating T cells after dendritic cell vaccination. Turning to the study itself: Dendritic cell vaccine was injected intradermally three times, biweekly.

Sequencing used immunoSEQ multiplex PCR; TCRdb keeps in-frame clones, though not all of them. The sample includes about 67,000 clones, about 76% of them seen just once. All glioblastoma patients lacked an isocitrate dehydrogenase mutation. This CDR3 region has 16 residues. CDR1 and CDR2 from the germline V gene are SGHVS and FQNEAQ. J was trimmed by 3 bases and V by 4 bases; bases with no gene match: 11. This clone was counted a few times. This sequence was found in a human donor with glioblastoma. Source: blood, taken before dendritic cell vaccination. The chain links TRBV7-8 to TRBJ2-7, with 8 nucleotides matching TRBD2. The CDR3 nucleotides read TGTGCCAGCAGCTCCCATGTCGGGGGGGGAGACTACGAGCAGTACTTC. As protein: CASSSHVGGGDYEQYF.